This paragraph reports one T cell receptor beta chain. Its specificity is not known. The sample comes from a study of shared clonotypes between healthy human individuals. The CDR3 totals 14 residues. Losses at the gene ends were 6 bases for V and 9 bases for J; bases not matched to a gene: 5. The germline V gene has CDR1 MNHEY and CDR2 SVGAGI. CD8 memory was a combination of CD45RO+ cells and CCR7-negative CD45RA+ TemRA cells. Findings and limits, study-wide: In contrast to clonotypes shared by all four donors, non-shared clonotypes had lower generation probabilities. Around 5.4% of naive CD4 clonotypes were common to a few donors.

Each replicate PCR on the sorted subsets used approximately 200 ng DNA (around 30,000 T cell genomes). TCRdb's copy holds only in-frame clones and misses some; the assay was immunoSEQ multiplex PCR. The table records roughly 300,000 clones, 80% to 90% of them present only once. The rearrangement joins TRBV6-5 to TRBJ2-1; 13 bases line up with TRBD2. The source is a man between 18 and 29 years old in good health. Material for sequencing was memory CD8+ T cells sorted from blood. The subset was: CD45RO+ cells pooled with CCR7-negative TemRA cells. CDR3 DNA sequence: TGTGCCAGCAGGCCGGGACTAGCGGGATCTGAGCAGTTCTTC. Its translation is CASRPGLAGSEQFF.